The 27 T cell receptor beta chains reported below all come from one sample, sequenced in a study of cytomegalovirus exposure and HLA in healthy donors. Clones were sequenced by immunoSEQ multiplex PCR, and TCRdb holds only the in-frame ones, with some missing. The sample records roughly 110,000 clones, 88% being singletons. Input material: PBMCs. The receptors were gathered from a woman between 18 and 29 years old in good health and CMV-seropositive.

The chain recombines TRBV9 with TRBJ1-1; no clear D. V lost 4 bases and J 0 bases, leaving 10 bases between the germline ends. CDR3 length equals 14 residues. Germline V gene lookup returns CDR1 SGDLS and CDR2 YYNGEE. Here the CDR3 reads CASSKDGMNTEAFF. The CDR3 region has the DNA TGTGCCAGCAGCAAGGACGGGATGAACACTGAAGCTTTCTTT.

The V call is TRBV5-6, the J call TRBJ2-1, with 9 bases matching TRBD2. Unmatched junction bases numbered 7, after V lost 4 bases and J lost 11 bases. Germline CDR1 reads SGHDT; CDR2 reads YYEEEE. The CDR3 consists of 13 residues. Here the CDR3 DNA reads TGTGCCAGCAGCCCCCGGCGGGGGGGGAAGCAGTTCTTC. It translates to CASSPRRGGKQFF.

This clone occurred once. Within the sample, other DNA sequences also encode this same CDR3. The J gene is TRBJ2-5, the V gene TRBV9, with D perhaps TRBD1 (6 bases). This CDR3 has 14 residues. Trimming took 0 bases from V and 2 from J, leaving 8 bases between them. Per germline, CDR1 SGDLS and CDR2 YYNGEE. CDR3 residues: CASSVGRGQETQYF. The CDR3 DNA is TGTGCCAGCAGCGTAGGAAGGGGGCAAGAGACCCAGTACTTC.

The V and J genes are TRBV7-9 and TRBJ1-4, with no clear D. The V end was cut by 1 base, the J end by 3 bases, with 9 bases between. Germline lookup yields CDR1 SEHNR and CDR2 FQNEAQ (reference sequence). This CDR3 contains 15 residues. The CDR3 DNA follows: TGTGCCAGCAGCTTAGTGGAGGGATCTAATGAAAAACTGTTTTTT. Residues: CASSLVEGSNEKLFF.

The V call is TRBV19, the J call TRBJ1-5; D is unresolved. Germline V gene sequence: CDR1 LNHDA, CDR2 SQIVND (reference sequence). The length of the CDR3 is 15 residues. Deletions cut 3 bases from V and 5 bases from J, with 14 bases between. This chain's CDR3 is CASSISSSADQPQHF. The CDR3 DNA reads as TGTGCCAGTAGTATCAGCAGCTCCGCGGATCAGCCCCAGCATTTT.

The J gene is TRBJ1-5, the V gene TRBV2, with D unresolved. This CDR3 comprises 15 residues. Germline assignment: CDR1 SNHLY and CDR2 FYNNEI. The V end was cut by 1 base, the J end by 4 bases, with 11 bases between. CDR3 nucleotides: TGTGCCAGCAGTGAAGGAGAGACTCTGAATCAGCCCCAGCATTTT. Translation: CASSEGETLNQPQHF.

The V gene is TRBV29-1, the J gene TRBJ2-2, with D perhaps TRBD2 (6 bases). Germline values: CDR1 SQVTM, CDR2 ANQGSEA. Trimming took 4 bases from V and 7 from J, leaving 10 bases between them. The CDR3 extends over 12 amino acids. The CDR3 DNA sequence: TGCAGCGTTGTTCGGGGGAGCGGGGAGCTGTTTTTT. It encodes CSVVRGSGELFF.

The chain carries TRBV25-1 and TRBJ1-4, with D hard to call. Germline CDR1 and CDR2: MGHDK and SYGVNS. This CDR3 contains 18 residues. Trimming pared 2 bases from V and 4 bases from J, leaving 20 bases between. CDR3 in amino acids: CASSETLPEGYFNEKLFF. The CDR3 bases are TGTGCCAGCAGTGAAACCCTCCCCGAGGGTTACTTTAATGAAAAACTGTTTTTT.

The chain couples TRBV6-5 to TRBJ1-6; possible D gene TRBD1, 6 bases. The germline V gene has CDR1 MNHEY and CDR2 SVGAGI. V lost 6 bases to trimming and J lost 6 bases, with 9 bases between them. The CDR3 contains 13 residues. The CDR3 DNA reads TGTGCCAGCAGCAAGGACAGTAATTCACCCCTCCACTTT. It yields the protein CASSKDSNSPLHF.

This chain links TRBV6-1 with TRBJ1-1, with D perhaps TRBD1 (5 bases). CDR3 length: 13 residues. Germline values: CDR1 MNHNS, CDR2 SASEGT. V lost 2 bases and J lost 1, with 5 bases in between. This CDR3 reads CASSEQGNTEAFF. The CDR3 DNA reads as TGTGCCAGCAGTGAACAGGGGAACACTGAAGCTTTCTTT.

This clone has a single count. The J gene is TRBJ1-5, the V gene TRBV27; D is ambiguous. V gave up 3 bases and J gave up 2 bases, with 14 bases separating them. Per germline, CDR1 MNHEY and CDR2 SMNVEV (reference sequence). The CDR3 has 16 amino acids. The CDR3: CASSLTGNFGNQPQHF. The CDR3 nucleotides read TGTGCCAGCAGTTTGACCGGGAATTTTGGCAATCAGCCCCAGCATTTT.

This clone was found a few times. In nucleotides, the CDR3 is TGTGCCAGCAGGGTTACGACAGGAGAGAGAGGAAACACCATATATTTT. Translation: CASRVTTGERGNTIYF. V and J are TRBV2 and TRBJ1-3, with D possibly being TRBD1 (6 bases). V dropped 6 bases and J dropped 4 bases, with 19 bases sitting between them. The CDR3 sequence is 16 residues long. Germline V CDR1 and CDR2: SNHLY, FYNNEI.

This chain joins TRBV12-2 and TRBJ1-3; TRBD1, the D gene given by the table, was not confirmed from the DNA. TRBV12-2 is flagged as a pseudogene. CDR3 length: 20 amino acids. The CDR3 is CASRSFRDRGQCGTGNTIYF. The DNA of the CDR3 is TGTGCAAGTCGCTCCTTCAGGGACAGGGGCCAGTGCGGGACTGGAAACACCATATATTTT.

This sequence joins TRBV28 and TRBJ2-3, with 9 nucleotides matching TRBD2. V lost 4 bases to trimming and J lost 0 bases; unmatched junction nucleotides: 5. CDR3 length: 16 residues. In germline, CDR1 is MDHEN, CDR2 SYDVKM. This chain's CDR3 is CASSSIAGASTDTQYF. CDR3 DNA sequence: TGTGCCAGCAGTTCAATAGCGGGGGCAAGCACAGATACGCAGTATTTT.

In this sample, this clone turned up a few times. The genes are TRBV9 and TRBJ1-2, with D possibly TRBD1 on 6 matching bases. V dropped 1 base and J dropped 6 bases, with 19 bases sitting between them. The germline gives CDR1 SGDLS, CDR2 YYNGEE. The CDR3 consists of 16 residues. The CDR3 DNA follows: TGTGCCAGCAGCGTAAGGGCCACGGGGGGGCGGGATGGCTACACCTTC. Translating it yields CASSVRATGGRDGYTF.

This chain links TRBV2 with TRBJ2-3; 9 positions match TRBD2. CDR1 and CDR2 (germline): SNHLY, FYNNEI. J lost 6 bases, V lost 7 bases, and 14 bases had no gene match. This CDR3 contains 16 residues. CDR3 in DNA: TGTGCCAGCACCCGACTCGGCGGGGGGGCGGGGGATACGCAGTATTTT. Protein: CASTRLGGGAGDTQYF.

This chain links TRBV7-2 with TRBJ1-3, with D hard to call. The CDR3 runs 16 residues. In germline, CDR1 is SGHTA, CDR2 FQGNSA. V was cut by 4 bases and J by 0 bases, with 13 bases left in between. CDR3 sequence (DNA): TGTGCCAGCAGCTCCCATGCGGGGTACTCTGGAAACACCATATATTTT. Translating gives CASSSHAGYSGNTIYF.

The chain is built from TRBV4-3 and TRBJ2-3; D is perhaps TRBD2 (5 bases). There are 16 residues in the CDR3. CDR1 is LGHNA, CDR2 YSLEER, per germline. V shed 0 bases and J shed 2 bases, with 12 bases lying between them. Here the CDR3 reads CASSQEPLAATDTQYF. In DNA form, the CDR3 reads TGCGCCAGCAGCCAAGAGCCCCTAGCCGCCACAGATACGCAGTATTTT.

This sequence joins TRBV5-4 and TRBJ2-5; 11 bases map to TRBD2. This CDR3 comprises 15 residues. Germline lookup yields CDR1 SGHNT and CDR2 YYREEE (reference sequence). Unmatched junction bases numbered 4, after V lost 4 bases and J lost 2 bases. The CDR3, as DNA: TGTGCCAGCAGCGGAATAGCGGGGGGGCAAGAGACCCAGTACTTC. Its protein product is CASSGIAGGQETQYF. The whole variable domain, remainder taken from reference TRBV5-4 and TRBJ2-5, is ETGVTQSPTHLIKTRGQQVTLRCSSQSGHNTVSWYQQALGQGPQFIFQYYREEENGRGNFPPRFSGLQFPNYSSELNVNALELDDSALYLCASSGIAGGQETQYFGPGTRLLVL.

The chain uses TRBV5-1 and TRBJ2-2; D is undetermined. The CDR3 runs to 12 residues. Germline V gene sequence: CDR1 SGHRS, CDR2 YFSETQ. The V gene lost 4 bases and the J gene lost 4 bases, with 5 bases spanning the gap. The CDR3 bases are TGCGCCAGCAGCACTACCACCGGGGAGCTGTTTTTT. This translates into CASSTTTGELFF.

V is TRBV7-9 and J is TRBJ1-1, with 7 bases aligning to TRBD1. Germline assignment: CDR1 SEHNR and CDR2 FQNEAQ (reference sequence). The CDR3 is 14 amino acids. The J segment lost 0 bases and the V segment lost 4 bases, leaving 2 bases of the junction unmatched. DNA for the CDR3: TGTGCCAGCAGCTCCAGGGGGGTGAACACTGAAGCTTTCTTT. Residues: CASSSRGVNTEAFF.

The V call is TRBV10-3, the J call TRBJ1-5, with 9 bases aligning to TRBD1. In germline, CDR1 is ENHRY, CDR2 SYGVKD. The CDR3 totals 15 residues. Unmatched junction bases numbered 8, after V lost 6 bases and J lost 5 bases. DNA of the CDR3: TGTGCCATCAGCCAGGGACAGGGCCAGGATCAGCCCCAGCATTTT. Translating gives CAISQGQGQDQPQHF.

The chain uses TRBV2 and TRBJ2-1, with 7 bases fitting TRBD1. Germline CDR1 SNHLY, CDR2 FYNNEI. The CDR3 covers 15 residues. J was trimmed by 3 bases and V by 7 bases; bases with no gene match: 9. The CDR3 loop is CASKWRQGDYNEQFF. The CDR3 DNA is TGTGCCAGCAAGTGGCGACAGGGTGACTACAATGAGCAGTTCTTC.

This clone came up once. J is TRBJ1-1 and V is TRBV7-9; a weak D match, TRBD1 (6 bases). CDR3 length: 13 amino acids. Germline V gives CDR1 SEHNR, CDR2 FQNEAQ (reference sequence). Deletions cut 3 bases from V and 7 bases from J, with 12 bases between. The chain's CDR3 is CASSFYQDSEAFF. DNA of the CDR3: TGTGCCAGCAGCTTCTACCAGGACAGTGAAGCTTTCTTT.

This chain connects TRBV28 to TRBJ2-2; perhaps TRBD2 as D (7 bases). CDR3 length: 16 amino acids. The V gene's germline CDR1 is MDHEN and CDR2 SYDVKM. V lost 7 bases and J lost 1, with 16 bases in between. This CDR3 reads CASIIGGGRNTGELFF. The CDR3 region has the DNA TGTGCCAGCATTATAGGGGGGGGCCGGAACACCGGGGAGCTGTTTTTT.

CDR3 coding DNA: TGTGCCAGCAGTCCCACCGGACTACGTGGCTACACCTTC. Translated: CASSPTGLRGYTF. The chain recombines TRBV27 with TRBJ1-2; D call uncertain. The CDR3 loop spans 13 amino acids. CDR1 and CDR2 from the germline V gene are MNHEY and SMNVEV (reference sequence). V shed 5 bases and J shed 7 bases, with 14 bases lying between them.

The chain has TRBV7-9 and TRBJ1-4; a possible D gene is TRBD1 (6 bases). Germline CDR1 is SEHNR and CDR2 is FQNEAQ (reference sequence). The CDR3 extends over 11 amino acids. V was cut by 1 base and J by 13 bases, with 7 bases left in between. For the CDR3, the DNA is TGTGCCAGCAGCTTAGACAGGGTACTGTTTTTT. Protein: CASSLDRVLFF.